This entry is about one TCR beta chain. Antigen unknown. PCR used 60 Vbeta primers and 13 Jbeta primers. The method was immunoSEQ multiplex PCR; TCRdb's version includes in-frame clones alone and lacks a portion of them. The data contain over 200,000 clones, 82% of them seen just once; the ten biggest clones take up about 6%. The data are from a study of cytomegalovirus exposure and HLA in healthy donors. Whole-study context: Unique TCRs from HLA-typed donors, 85 million to 100 million of them, were held in an early data release. Broader study findings: According to the study, approximately 150 TCR beta chains were cytomegalovirus-associated. Later work found most CMV-associated TCR beta chains apparently HLA-restricted.

Sequenced: PBMCs. This clonotype was obtained from a middle-aged man in good health and CMV-seropositive.

The CDR3 sequence: CASSLELETSEYEQYF. CDR3 DNA sequence: TGCGCCAGCAGCTTGGAGTTGGAGACTAGCGAGTACGAGCAGTACTTC. The J gene is TRBJ2-7, the V gene TRBV5-1; TRBD2 matches 8 bases. V lost 0 bases to trimming and J lost 4 bases; unmatched junction nucleotides: 9. This CDR3 contains 16 residues. Germline V gene sequence: CDR1 SGHRS, CDR2 YFSETQ. Full variable domain (rest looked up from reference TRBV5-1 and TRBJ2-7): KAGVTQTPRYLIKTRGQQVTLSCSPISGHRSVSWYQQTPGQGLQFLFEYFSETQRNKGNFPGRFSGRQFSNSRSEMNVSTLELGDSALYLCASSLELETSEYEQYFGPGTRLTVT.